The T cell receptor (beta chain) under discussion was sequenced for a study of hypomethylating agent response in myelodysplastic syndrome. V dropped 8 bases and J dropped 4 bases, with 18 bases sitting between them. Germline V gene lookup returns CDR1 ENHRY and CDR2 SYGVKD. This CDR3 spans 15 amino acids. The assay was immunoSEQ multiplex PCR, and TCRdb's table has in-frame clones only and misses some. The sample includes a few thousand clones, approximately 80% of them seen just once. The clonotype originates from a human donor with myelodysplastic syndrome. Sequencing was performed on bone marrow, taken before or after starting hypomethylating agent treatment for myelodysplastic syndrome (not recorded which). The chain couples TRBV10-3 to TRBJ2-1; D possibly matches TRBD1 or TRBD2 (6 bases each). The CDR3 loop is CAIQVLGGSYNEQFF. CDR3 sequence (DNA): TGTGCCATCCAAGTGTTAGGGGGGAGTTACAATGAGCAGTTCTTC.